Listed below are T cell receptor beta chains from one sample, sequenced in a study of T cells expressing NK-cell markers. TCRdb re-called the 5' RACE reads and gives one entry per CDR3 protein, without DNA. Reported are about 110,000 distinct CDR3 sequences; the ten largest clones contain 18%. The specimen was blood T cells: a sorted CD56 or NKG2C T cell subset, CD4+ or CD8+ T cells, or bulk PBMC T cells (not recorded which). The receptor source for this set is a woman aged 18 to 69 in good health. CDR3s include the opening cysteine and the closing phenylalanine or tryptophan. Each record gives: J gene, V gene, CDR3 protein.

j_call: TRBJ1-2
v_call: TRBV9
cdr3_aa: CASSVEADGISNYGYTF

j_call: TRBJ1-6
v_call: TRBV12-3/TRBV12-4
cdr3_aa: CASSPPNSPIHF

j_call: TRBJ2-1
v_call: TRBV4-3
cdr3_aa: CASSQDKGERYNEQFF

j_call: TRBJ2-3
v_call: TRBV7-6
cdr3_aa: CASSSKREGLTDTQYF

j_call: TRBJ2-2
v_call: TRBV3-1
cdr3_aa: CASSQEYSGPTTGELFF

j_call: TRBJ2-3
v_call: TRBV11-1
cdr3_aa: CASSLVTGTGINSDTQYF

j_call: TRBJ2-1
v_call: TRBV6-5
cdr3_aa: CASSYVVGGQSYNEQFF

j_call: TRBJ1-2
v_call: TRBV12-3/TRBV12-4
cdr3_aa: CASRYTTGTGNYGYTF

j_call: TRBJ2-5
v_call: TRBV20-1
cdr3_aa: CSARDRRDRETQYF

j_call: TRBJ2-7
v_call: TRBV7-9
cdr3_aa: CASSLGGRTPYEQYF

j_call: TRBJ2-1
v_call: TRBV4-3
cdr3_aa: CASSQDGRGDEQFF

j_call: TRBJ1-2
v_call: TRBV18
cdr3_aa: CASSPPGQDNYGYTF

j_call: TRBJ2-7
v_call: TRBV15
cdr3_aa: CATGVGASYEQYF

j_call: TRBJ2-1
v_call: TRBV4-3
cdr3_aa: CASSQPTSGGESEQFF

j_call: TRBJ2-7
v_call: TRBV6-5
cdr3_aa: CASSYSPAGTSYEQYF

j_call: TRBJ2-5
v_call: TRBV28
cdr3_aa: CASSESGWGQETQYF

j_call: TRBJ2-1
v_call: TRBV6-2/TRBV6-3
cdr3_aa: CASSKTSGGPYEQFF

j_call: TRBJ2-2
v_call: TRBV7-6
cdr3_aa: CASSFSTQLGTGELFF